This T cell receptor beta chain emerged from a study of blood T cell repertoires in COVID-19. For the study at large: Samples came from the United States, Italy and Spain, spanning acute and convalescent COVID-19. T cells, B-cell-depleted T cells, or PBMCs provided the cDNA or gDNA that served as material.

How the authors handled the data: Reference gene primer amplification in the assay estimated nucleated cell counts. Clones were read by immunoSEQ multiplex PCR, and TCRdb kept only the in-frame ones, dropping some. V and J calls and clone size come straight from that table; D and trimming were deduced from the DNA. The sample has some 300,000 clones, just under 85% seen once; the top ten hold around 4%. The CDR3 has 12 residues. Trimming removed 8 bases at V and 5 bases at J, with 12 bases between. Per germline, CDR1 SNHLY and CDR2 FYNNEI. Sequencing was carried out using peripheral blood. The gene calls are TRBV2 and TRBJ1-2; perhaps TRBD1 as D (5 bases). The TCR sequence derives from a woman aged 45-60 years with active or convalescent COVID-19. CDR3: CASGGGGYGYTF. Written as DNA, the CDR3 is TGTGCCAGCGGGGGGGGTGGATATGGCTACACCTTC.